Listed here is a single T cell receptor (beta chain). The data stem from a study of blood T cell repertoires in COVID-19. Study context: Sites in the United States, Italy and Spain provided acute and convalescent COVID-19 samples. T cells, B-cell-depleted T cells, or PBMCs provided the cDNA or gDNA that served as material.

In the authors' workflow: The authors estimated nucleated cell counts from reference gene primer amplification. Using immunoSEQ multiplex PCR, the repertoire was profiled, and TCRdb retains in-frame clones only, with some absent. The DNA gave D and trimming, while V, J and clone size come from that table. The sample yields roughly 100,000 clones, under 80% seen once. Sequencing used peripheral blood. The TCR comes from a man aged 65-85 years with active or convalescent COVID-19.

The CDR3 nucleotides are TGTGCCAGCAGCTGGGCAGCCTCCTACGAGCAGTACTTC. Protein sequence: CASSWAASYEQYF. The chain has TRBV7-2 and TRBJ2-7; no definite D call. Trimming removed 4 bases at V and 0 bases at J, with 7 bases between. This CDR3 has 13 residues. Germline V gene data show CDR1 as SGHTA and CDR2 as FQGNSA.